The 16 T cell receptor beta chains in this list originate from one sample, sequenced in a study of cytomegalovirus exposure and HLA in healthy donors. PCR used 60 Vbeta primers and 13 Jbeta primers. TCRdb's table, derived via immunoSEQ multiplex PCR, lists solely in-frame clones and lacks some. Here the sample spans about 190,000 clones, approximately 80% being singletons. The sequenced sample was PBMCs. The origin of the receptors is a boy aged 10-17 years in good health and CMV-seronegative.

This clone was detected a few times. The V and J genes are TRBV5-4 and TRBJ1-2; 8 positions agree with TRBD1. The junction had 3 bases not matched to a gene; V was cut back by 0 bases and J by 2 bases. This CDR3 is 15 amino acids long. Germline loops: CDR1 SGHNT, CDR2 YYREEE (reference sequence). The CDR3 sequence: CASSLVQGANYGYTF. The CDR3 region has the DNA TGTGCCAGCAGCTTGGTTCAGGGGGCGAACTATGGCTACACCTTC. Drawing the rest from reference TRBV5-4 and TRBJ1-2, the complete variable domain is ETGVTQSPTHLIKTRGQQVTLRCSSQSGHNTVSWYQQALGQGPQFIFQYYREEENGRGNFPPRFSGLQFPNYSSELNVNALELDDSALYLCASSLVQGANYGYTFGSGTRLTVV.

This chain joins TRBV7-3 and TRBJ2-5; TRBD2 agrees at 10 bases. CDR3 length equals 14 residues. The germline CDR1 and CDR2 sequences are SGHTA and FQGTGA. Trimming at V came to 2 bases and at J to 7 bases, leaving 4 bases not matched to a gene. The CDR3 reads CASSLASGRVTQYF. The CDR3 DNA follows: TGTGCCAGCAGCTTAGCTAGCGGGAGAGTGACCCAGTACTTC. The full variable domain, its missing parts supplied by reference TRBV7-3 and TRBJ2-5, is GAGVSQTPSNKVTEKGKYVELRCDPISGHTALYWYRQSLGQGPEFLIYFQGTGAADDSGLPNDRFFAVRPEGSVSTLKIQRTERGDSAVYLCASSLASGRVTQYFGPGTRLLVL.

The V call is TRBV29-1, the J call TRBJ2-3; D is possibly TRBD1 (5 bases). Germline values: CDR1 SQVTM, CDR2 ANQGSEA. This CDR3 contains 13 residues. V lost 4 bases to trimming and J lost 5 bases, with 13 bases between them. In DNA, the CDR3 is TGCAGCGTTGCACAGGTCCGAGGAGATACGCAGTATTTT. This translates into CSVAQVRGDTQYF.

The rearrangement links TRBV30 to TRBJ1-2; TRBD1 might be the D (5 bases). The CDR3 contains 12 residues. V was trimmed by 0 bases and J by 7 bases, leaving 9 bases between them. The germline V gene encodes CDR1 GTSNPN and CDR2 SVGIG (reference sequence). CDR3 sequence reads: CAWSVSRAGYTF. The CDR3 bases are TGTGCCTGGAGTGTTTCCAGGGCTGGCTACACCTTC.

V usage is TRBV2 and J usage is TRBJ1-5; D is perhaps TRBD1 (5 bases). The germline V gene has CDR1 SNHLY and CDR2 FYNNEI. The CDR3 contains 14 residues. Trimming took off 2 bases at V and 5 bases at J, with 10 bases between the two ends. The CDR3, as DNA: TGTGCCAGCAGTGAATTGGGGCCCTATCAGCCCCAGCATTTT. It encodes CASSELGPYQPQHF.

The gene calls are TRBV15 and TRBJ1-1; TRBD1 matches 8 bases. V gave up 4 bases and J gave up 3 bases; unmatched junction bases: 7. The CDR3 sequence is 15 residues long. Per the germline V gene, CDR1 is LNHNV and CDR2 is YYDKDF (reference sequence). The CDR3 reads CATSTPRGPDTEAFF. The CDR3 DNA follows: TGTGCCACCAGCACGCCCAGGGGGCCAGACACTGAAGCTTTCTTT.

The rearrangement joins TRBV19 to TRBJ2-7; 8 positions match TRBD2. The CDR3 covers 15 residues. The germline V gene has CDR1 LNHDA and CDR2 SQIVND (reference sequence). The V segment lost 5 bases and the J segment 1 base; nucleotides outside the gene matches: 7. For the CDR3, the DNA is TGTGCCAGTAGTTTCAGCGGGAGTGGTTCCTACGAGCAGTACTTC. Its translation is CASSFSGSGSYEQYF.

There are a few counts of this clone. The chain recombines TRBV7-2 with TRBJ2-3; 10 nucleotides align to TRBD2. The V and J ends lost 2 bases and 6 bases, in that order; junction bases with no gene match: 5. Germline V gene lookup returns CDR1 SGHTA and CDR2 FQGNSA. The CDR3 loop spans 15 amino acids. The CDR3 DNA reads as TGTGCCAGCAGCTTAACCGGACTAGCGGAGGATACGCAGTATTTT. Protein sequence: CASSLTGLAEDTQYF.

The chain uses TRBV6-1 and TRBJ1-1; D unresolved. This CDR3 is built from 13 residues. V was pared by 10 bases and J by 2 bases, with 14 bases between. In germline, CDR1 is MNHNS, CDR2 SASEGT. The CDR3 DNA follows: TGTGCCACCACCAGGTCCAGAAACACTGAAGCTTTCTTT. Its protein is CATTRSRNTEAFF.

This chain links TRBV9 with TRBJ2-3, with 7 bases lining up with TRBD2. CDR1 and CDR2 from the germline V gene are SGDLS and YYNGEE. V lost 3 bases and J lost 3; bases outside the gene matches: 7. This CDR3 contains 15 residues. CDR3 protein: CASSGVGGSTDTQYF. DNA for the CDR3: TGTGCCAGCAGCGGGGTAGGCGGGAGTACAGATACGCAGTATTTT.

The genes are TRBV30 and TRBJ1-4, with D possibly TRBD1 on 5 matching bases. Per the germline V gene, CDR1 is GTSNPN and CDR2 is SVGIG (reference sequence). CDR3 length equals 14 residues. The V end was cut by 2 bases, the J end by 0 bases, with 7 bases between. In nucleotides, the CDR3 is TGTGCCTGGAGTCGGGGGTCAACTAATGAAAAACTGTTTTTT. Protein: CAWSRGSTNEKLFF.

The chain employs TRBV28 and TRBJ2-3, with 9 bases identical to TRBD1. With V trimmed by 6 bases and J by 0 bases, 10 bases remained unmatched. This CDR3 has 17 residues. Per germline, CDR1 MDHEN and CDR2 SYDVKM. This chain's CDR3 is CASSFLWTGASTDTQYF. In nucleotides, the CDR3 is TGTGCCAGCAGCTTTCTGTGGACAGGGGCTAGCACAGATACGCAGTATTTT.

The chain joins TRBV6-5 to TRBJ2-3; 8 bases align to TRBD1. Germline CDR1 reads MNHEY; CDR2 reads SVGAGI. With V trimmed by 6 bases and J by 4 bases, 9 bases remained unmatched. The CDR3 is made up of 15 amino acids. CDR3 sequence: CASRRPGQGPDTQYF. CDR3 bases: TGTGCCAGCAGGCGCCCCGGACAGGGTCCAGATACGCAGTATTTT.

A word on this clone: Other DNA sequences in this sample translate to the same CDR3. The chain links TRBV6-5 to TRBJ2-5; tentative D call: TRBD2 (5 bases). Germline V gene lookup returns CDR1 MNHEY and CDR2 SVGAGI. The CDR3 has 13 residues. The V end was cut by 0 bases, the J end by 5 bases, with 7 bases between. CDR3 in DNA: TGTGCCAGCAGTTACTCCGGGGAGGAGACCCAGTACTTC. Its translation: CASSYSGEETQYF.

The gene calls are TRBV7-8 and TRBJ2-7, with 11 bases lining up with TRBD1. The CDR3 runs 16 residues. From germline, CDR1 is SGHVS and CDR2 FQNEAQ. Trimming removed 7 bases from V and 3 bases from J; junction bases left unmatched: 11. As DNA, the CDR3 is TGTGCCAGCACCAAGGACCGGGACAGGGGGTACTACGAGCAGTACTTC. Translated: CASTKDRDRGYYEQYF.

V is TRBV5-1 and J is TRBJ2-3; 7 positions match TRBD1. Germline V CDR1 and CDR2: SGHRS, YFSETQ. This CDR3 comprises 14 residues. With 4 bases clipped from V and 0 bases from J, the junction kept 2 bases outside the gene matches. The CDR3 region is CASSAGGSTDTQYF. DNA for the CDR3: TGCGCCAGCAGCGCAGGGGGAAGCACAGATACGCAGTATTTT.